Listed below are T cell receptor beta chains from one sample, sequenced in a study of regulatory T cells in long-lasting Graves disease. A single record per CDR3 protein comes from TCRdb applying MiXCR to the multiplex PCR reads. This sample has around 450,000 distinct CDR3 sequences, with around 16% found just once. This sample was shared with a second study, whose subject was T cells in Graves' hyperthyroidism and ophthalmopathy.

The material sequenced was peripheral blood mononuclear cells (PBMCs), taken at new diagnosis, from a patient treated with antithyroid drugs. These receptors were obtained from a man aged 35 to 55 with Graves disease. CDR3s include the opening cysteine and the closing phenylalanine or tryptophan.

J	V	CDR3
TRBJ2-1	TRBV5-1	CASSLSADTYNEQFF
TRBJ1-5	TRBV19	CASKGMRSPNQPQHF
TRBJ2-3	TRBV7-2	CASSLRLAGTADTQYF
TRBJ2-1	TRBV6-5	CASSYTSGSYEQFF
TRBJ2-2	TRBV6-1	CASSPGGAGTGELFF
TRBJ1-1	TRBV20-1	CSATRDQSTEAFF
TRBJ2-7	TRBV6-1	CASRNVGGPNYEQYF
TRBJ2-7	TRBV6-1	CASLYRGGASGSSEQYF
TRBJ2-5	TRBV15	CATSRDLRGDQETQYF
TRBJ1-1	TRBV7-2	CASTKTGLNTEAFF
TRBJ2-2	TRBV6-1	CASSTSTGELFF
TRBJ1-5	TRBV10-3	CAMAGGTNQPQHF
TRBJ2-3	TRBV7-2	CASSTGFSTDTQYF
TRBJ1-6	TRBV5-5	CASSLRGNNSPLHF
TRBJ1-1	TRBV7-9	CASSLPGWLNTEAFF
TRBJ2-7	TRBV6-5	CASSYSSGVSYEQYF
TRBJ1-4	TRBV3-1	CASSQLRATNEKLFF
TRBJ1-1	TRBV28	CASSFQNTEAFF
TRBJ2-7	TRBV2	CASRDRLISYEQYF
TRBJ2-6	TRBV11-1	CASSPWTGANVLTF
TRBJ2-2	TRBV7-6	CASSPGLAGGPGELFF
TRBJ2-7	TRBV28	CASSLPGGYEQYF
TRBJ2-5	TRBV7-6	CASSLDGEGWETQYF
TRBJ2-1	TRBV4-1	CASSQASGGTGDEQFF
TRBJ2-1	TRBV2	CASCTLTGYNEQFF
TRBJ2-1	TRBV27	CASRGTISYNEQFF
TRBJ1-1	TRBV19	CASSIHGRLNTEASF